This T cell receptor beta chain appears in the sequencing data of a study of cytomegalovirus exposure and HLA in healthy donors. 60 Vbeta and 13 Jbeta primers were used in PCR. TCRdb keeps only in-frame clones here, not all; method: immunoSEQ multiplex PCR. The sample yields 150,000 to 200,000 clones, 80% seen once. Overall study results and limits: Most of the TCR beta V segments (in an earlier analysis) were productive either about 90% or about 30% of the time. An analysis was carried out at a later point. It showed that HLA-associated TCR beta chains were more clonally expanded than equally common non-associated chains.

This clone showed up just a few times. Its antigen is not identified. This CDR3 is also generated by other DNA sequences in the sample. This CDR3 spans 14 amino acids. V was trimmed by 0 bases and J by 1 base, leaving 5 bases between them. Germline CDR1 and CDR2: LNHNV and YYDKDF (reference sequence). The sample consisted of PBMCs. V and J are TRBV15 and TRBJ2-3; D perhaps matches TRBD1 (5 bases). The sequence was obtained from a woman aged 45-60 years in good health and CMV-seropositive. As DNA, the CDR3 is TGTGCCACCAGCAGAGACAGGGGCACAGATACGCAGTATTTT. This sequence encodes CATSRDRGTDTQYF. The complete variable domain, with remaining parts taken from reference TRBV15 and TRBJ2-3, reads DAMVIQNPRYQVTQFGKPVTLSCSQTLNHNVMYWYQQKSSQAPKLLFHYYDKDFNNEADTPDNFQSRRPNTSFCFLDIRSPGLGDTAMYLCATSRDRGTDTQYFGPGTRLTVL.